A selection of T cell receptor beta chains follows, all from one sample in a study of cytomegalovirus exposure and HLA in healthy donors. Method: immunoSEQ multiplex PCR; TCRdb's copy keeps in-frame clones and lacks some. In the table there are about 130,000 clones, 70% to 90% of which are singletons. Sequencing input: PBMCs. The receptors come from a middle-aged woman in good health and CMV-seropositive. Each CDR3 is given without its conserved first and last residue. Fields, in order: CDR3 length, V gene, J gene, CDR3 protein.

cdr3_length: 13; v_call: TRBV30; j_call: TRBJ1-5; cdr3_aa: AWSGGKVSNQPQH
cdr3_length: 13; v_call: TRBV7-9; j_call: TRBJ2-7; cdr3_aa: ASSPPGTGISEQY
cdr3_length: 11; v_call: TRBV29-1; j_call: TRBJ2-1; cdr3_aa: SPYRTDYNEQF
cdr3_length: 11; v_call: TRBV6-1; j_call: TRBJ2-5; cdr3_aa: ASSSVSQETQY
cdr3_length: 14; v_call: TRBV5-1; j_call: TRBJ1-1; cdr3_aa: ASSPALLAGGTEAF
cdr3_length: 13; v_call: TRBV5-4; j_call: TRBJ2-5; cdr3_aa: ASSLVTGQKETQY
cdr3_length: 13; v_call: TRBV6-6; j_call: TRBJ2-3; cdr3_aa: ASSYVGRSTDTQY
cdr3_length: 13; v_call: TRBV29-1; j_call: TRBJ2-1; cdr3_aa: SVEGRTSVYNEQF
cdr3_length: 18; v_call: TRBV27; j_call: TRBJ1-1; cdr3_aa: ASTVQMGQVSGLLNTEAF
cdr3_length: 13; v_call: TRBV5-6; j_call: TRBJ1-1; cdr3_aa: ASSLFRGTAAEAF
cdr3_length: 15; v_call: TRBV5-4; j_call: TRBJ2-1; cdr3_aa: ASSGKLGTGGYNEQF
cdr3_length: 11; v_call: TRBV9; j_call: TRBJ1-2; cdr3_aa: ASSGQGARGYT
cdr3_length: 14; v_call: TRBV7-9; j_call: TRBJ2-2; cdr3_aa: ASSLGARLNTGELF
cdr3_length: 13; v_call: TRBV9; j_call: TRBJ1-1; cdr3_aa: ASSVDRASHTEAF
cdr3_length: 10; v_call: TRBV29-1; j_call: TRBJ2-1; cdr3_aa: SLSLGYNEQF
cdr3_length: 11; v_call: TRBV30; j_call: TRBJ1-5; cdr3_aa: AWSGGGDQPQH
cdr3_length: 13; v_call: TRBV15; j_call: TRBJ2-3; cdr3_aa: ATSGPRFPGDTQY
cdr3_length: 12; v_call: TRBV9; j_call: TRBJ2-7; cdr3_aa: ASSADRGAYEQY
cdr3_length: 13; v_call: TRBV6-4; j_call: TRBJ2-7; cdr3_aa: APPGGGEERYEQY
cdr3_length: 12; v_call: TRBV4-1; j_call: TRBJ1-1; cdr3_aa: ASSQGDRGTEAF
cdr3_length: 18; v_call: TRBV28; j_call: TRBJ2-7; cdr3_aa: ASSLRTAGTGSLKGYEQY
cdr3_length: 14; v_call: TRBV18; j_call: TRBJ2-7; cdr3_aa: ASSPRQGGVSYEQY
cdr3_length: 15; v_call: TRBV9; j_call: TRBJ2-3; cdr3_aa: ASSVASGRVGTDTQY